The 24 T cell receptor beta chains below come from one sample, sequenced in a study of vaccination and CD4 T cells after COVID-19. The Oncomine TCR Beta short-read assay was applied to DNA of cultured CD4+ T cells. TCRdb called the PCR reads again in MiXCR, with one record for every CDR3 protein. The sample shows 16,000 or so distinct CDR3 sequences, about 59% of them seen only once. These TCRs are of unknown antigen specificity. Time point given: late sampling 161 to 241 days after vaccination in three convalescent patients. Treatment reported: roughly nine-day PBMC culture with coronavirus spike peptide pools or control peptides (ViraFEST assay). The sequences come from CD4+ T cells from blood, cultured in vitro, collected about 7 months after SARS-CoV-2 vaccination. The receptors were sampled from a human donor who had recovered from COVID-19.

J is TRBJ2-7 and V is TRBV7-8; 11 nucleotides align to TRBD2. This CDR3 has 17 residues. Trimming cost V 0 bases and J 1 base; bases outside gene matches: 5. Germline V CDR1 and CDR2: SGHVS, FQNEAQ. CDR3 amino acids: CASSLASGGASSYEQYF. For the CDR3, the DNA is TGTGCCAGCAGCTTAGCTAGCGGGGGGGCCTCTTCCTACGAGCAGTACTTC.

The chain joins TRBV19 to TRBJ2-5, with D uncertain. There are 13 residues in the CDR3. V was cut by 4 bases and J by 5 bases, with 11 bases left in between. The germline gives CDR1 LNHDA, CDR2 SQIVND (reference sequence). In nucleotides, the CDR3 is TGTGCCAGTAGTAGAGCAGTCGCGGAGACCCAGTACTTC. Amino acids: CASSRAVAETQYF.

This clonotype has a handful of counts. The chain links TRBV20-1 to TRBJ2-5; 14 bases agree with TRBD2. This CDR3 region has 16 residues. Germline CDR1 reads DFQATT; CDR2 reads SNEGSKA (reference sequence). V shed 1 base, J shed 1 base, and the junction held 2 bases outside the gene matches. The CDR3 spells CSARGGLAGAQETQYF. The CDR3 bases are TGCAGTGCTAGAGGGGGACTAGCGGGAGCCCAAGAGACCCAGTACTTC.

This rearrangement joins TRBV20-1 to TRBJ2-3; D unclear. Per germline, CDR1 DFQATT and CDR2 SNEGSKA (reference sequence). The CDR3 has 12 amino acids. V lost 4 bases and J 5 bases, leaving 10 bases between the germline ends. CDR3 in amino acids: CSAMTWKDTQYF. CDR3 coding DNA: TGCAGTGCTATGACCTGGAAAGATACGCAGTATTTT.

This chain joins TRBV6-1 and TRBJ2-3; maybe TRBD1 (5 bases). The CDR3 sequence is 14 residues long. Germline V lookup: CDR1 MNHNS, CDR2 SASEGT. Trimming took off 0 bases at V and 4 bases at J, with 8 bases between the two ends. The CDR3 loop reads CASSEAQGADTQYF. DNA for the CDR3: TGTGCCAGCAGTGAAGCGCAGGGTGCAGATACGCAGTATTTT.

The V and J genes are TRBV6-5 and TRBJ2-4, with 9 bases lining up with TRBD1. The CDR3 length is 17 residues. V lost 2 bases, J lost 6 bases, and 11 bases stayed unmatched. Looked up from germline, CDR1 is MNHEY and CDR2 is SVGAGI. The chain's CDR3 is CASSYPPTGGRRNIQYF. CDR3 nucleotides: TGTGCCAGCAGTTACCCCCCAACAGGGGGCAGGAGAAACATTCAGTACTTC.

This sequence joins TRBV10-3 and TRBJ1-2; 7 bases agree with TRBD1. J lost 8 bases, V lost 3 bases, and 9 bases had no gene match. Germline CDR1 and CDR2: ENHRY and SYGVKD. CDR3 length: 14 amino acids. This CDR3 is CAISDIRGGDGYTF. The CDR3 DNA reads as TGTGCCATCAGTGATATCAGGGGGGGCGACGGCTACACCTTC.

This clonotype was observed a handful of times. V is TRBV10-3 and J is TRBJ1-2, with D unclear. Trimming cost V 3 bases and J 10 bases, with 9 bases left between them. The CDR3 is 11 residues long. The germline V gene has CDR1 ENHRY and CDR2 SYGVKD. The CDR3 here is CAISDSASYTF. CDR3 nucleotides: TGTGCCATCAGTGACTCCGCCTCCTACACCTTC.

The CDR3 is CASSLRTREGGYTF. CDR3 nucleotide sequence: TGTGCCAGCAGCCTCCGGACAAGGGAGGGCGGCTACACCTTC. This chain connects TRBV7-6 to TRBJ1-2; D possibly corresponds to TRBD1 (5 bases). The CDR3 has 14 residues. The V and J ends lost 5 bases and 8 bases respectively, with 18 bases between them. CDR1 and CDR2 from the germline V gene are SGHVS and FNYEAQ.

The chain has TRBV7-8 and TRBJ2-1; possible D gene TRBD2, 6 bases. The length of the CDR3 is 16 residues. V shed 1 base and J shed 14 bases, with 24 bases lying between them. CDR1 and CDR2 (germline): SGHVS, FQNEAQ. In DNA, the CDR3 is TGTGCCAGCAGCTTAGATTGGGACTGGGATGGGGCGAGGGAGTTCTTC. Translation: CASSLDWDWDGAREFF.

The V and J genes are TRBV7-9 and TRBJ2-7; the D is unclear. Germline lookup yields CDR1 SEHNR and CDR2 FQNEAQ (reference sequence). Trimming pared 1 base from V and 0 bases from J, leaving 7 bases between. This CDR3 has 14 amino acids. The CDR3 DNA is TGTGCCAGCAGCTTAGTCGAGCGCTCCTACGAGCAGTACTTC. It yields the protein CASSLVERSYEQYF.

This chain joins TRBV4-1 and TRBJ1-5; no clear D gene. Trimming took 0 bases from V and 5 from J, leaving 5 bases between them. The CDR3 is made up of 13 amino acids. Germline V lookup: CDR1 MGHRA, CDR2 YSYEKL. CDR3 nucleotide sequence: TGCGCCAGCAGCCAAGAGGTCGATCAGCCCCAGCATTTT. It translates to CASSQEVDQPQHF.

CDR3 region: CSAKLAGDYEQYF. CDR3 nucleotides: TGCAGTGCTAAACTAGCGGGGGACTACGAGCAGTACTTC. The rearrangement uses TRBV20-1 and TRBJ2-7, with TRBD2 identical over 11 bases. Per germline, CDR1 DFQATT and CDR2 SNEGSKA (reference sequence). The CDR3 runs 13 residues. V gave up 4 bases and J gave up 3 bases; unmatched junction bases: 2.

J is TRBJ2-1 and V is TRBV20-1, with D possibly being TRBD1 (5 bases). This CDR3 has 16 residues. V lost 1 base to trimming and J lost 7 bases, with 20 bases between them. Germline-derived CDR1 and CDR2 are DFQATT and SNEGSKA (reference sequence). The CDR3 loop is CSARAILPQDGNEQFF. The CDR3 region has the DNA TGCAGTGCTAGAGCCATTCTCCCACAGGACGGTAATGAGCAGTTCTTC.

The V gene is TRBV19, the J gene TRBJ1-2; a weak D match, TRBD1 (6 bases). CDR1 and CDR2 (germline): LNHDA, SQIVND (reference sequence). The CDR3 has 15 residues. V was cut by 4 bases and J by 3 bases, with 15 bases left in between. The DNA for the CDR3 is TGTGCCAGTAGTAGTGGACAGCGGAGCTACTATGGCTACACCTTC. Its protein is CASSSGQRSYYGYTF.

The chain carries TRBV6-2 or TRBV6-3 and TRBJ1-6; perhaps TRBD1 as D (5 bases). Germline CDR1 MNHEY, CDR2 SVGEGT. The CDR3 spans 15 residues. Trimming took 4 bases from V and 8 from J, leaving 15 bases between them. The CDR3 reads CASSSSWTRDSPLHF. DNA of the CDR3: TGTGCCAGCAGTTCCTCCTGGACACGAGATTCACCCCTCCACTTT.

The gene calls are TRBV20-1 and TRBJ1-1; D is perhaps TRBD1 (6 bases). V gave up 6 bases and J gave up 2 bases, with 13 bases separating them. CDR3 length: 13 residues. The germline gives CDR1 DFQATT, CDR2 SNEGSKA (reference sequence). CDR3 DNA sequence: TGCAGTGCCACTAGACAGGTTAACACTGAAGCTTTCTTT. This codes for CSATRQVNTEAFF.

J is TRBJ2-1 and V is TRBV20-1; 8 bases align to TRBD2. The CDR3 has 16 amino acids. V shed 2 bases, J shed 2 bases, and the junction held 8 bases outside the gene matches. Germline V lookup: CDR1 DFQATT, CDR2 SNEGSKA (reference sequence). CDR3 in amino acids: CSARPPGTSPYNEQFF. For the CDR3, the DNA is TGCAGTGCTAGACCCCCCGGGACTAGTCCCTACAATGAGCAGTTCTTC.

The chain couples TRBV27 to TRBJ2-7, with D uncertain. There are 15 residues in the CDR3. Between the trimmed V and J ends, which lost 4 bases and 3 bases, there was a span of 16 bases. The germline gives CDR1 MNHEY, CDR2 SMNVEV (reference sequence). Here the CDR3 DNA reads TGTGCCAGCAGTTCCACGTTCGCCCCTTACTACGAGCAGTACTTC. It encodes CASSSTFAPYYEQYF.

CDR3 DNA: TGTGCCAGCAGTGAATTTGGGGTCTTCTATGGCTACACCTTC. As protein: CASSEFGVFYGYTF. The V gene is TRBV6-5, the J gene TRBJ1-2; the D is unclear. Germline CDR1 MNHEY, CDR2 SVGAGI. The CDR3 has 14 amino acids. V was pared by 5 bases and J by 4 bases, with 14 bases between.

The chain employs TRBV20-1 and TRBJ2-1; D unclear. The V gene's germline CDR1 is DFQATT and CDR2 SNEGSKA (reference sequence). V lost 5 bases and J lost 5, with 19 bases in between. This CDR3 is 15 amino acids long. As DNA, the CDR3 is TGCAGTGCTCCCCACTCCGGCCTGGGGAACAATGAGCAGTTCTTC. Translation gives CSAPHSGLGNNEQFF.

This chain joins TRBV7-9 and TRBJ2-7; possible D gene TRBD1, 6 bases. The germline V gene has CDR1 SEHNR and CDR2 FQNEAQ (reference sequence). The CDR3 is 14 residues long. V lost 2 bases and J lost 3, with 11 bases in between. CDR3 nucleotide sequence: TGTGCCAGCAGCTTAAGGGACACGATCTACGAGCAGTACTTC. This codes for CASSLRDTIYEQYF.

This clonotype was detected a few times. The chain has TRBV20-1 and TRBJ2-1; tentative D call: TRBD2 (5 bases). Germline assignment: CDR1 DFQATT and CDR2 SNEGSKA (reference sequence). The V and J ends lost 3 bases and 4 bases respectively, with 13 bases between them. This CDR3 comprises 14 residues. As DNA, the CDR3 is TGCAGTGCTAGTGAGGGAAGGGTGTACAATGAGCAGTTCTTC. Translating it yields CSASEGRVYNEQFF.

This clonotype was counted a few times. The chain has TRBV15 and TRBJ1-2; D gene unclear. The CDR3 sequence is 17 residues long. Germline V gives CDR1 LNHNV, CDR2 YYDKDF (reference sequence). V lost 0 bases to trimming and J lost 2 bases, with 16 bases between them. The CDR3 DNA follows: TGTGCCACCAGCAGAGATCTGGTTGGGGAAGGCAACTATGGCTACACCTTC. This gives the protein CATSRDLVGEGNYGYTF.